These T cell receptor beta chains were read from a single sample in a study of control samples from healthy donors and cancer patients. Sequencing was performed with immunoSEQ multiplex PCR; in TCRdb, only in-frame clones are kept and a portion is missing. The profile covers 150,000 to 200,000 clones, with around 90% appearing a single time and roughly 5.3% taken by the ten largest. The sample was blood. These receptors originate from a woman aged 30 to 39 in good health. Each CDR3 is given with its conserved first and last residue. D genes are given only for firm matches. Rows give clone size only sometimes, using once, few, many, or a class for an expanded clone.

TRBJ2-1 TRBV24-1 . . CATSGSSSSIYNEQFF TGTGCCACCAGTGGTTCGAGCAGCTCTATATACAATGAGCAGTTCTTC
TRBJ2-1 TRBV2 . . CASNLGGTNNEQFF TGTGCCAGCAACCTCGGGGGAACAAACAATGAGCAGTTCTTC
TRBJ2-7 TRBV18 once TRBD2 CASSPPTSDSYEQYF TGTGCCAGCTCACCACCGACTAGCGACTCCTACGAGCAGTACTTC
TRBJ2-2 TRBV19 . . CASSEGEYTGELFF TGTGCCAGTAGTGAGGGAGAATACACCGGGGAGCTGTTTTTT
TRBJ2-4 TRBV19 . . CASRRTELRDIQYF TGTGCCAGTAGACGAACAGAGCTCAGGGACATTCAGTACTTC
TRBJ2-7 TRBV5-4 . TRBD2 CASSPGTSGREQYF TGTGCCAGCAGCCCCGGGACTAGCGGCCGGGAGCAGTACTTC
TRBJ1-2 TRBV2 . . CASTEHPTYRSF TGTGCCAGCACAGAACACCCCACATACCGTTCCTTC
TRBJ1-2 TRBV29-1 . TRBD1 CSVEGQGTNYGYTF TGCAGCGTTGAAGGACAGGGGACTAACTATGGCTACACCTTC
TRBJ2-1 TRBV2 . . CASQRQESSYNEQFF TGTGCCAGCCAACGACAGGAAAGCTCCTACAATGAGCAGTTCTTC
TRBJ2-7 TRBV7-9 . . CASSLSTSYEQYF TGTGCCAGCAGCCTCTCGACTAGCTACGAGCAGTACTTC
TRBJ1-2 TRBV5-4 . . CASSLTRYGYTF TGTGCCAGCAGCTTAACGAGATATGGCTACACCTTC
TRBJ1-2 TRBV7-9 . TRBD1 CASSLGQGTYGYTF TGTGCCAGCAGCTTAGGACAGGGAACTTATGGCTACACCTTC
TRBJ1-2 TRBV30 . . CAWGDIVGYTF TGTGCCTGGGGGGACATCGTGGGCTACACCTTC
TRBJ2-1 TRBV25-1 . TRBD2 CASSEFGGGWDEQFF TGTGCCAGCAGTGAATTTGGCGGGGGGTGGGATGAGCAGTTCTTC
TRBJ1-1 TRBV3-1/TRBV3-2 . . CASRHRTNTEAFF TGTGCCAGCAGGCACAGGACGAACACTGAAGCTTTCTTT
TRBJ2-3 TRBV11-2 once TRBD2 CASSPSGGAPDTQYF TGTGCCAGCAGCCCCAGCGGGGGGGCTCCCGATACGCAGTATTTT
TRBJ1-3 TRBV5-4 . TRBD1 CASSSQTGAGNTIYF TGTGCCAGCAGCTCGCAGACAGGGGCTGGAAACACCATATATTTT
TRBJ2-1 TRBV7-9 . TRBD2 CASSPTSGKPNEQFF TGTGCCAGCAGTCCAACTAGCGGGAAGCCTAACGAGCAGTTCTTC
TRBJ2-1 TRBV27 . . CASSLYSMEGREQFF TGTGCCAGCAGTTTATACAGTATGGAGGGGCGTGAGCAGTTCTTC
TRBJ2-3 TRBV5-4 . . CASSLSRGTSTDTQYF TGTGCCAGCAGCTTGAGCCGGGGCACAAGCACAGATACGCAGTATTTT
TRBJ1-5 TRBV19 . . CASRPGGEYSNQPQHF TGTGCCAGTAGGCCCGGGGGGGAATATAGCAATCAGCCCCAGCATTTT
TRBJ2-6 TRBV5-1 once . CACQLGTPRDVLTF TGCGCCTGCCAATTAGGGACTCCCCGAGACGTCCTGACTTTC
TRBJ2-5 TRBV2 . . CASSEDGRPRETQYF TGTGCCAGCAGTGAAGACGGAAGGCCACGGGAGACCCAGTACTTC
TRBJ1-2 TRBV2 few . CASSEVGVSGGYTF TGTGCCAGCAGTGAAGTGGGGGTGTCGGGAGGCTACACCTTC
TRBJ1-2 TRBV7-2 . . CASSLDSGSSIYGYTF TGTGCCAGCAGCTTAGATTCCGGCAGTTCTATCTATGGCTACACCTTC
TRBJ1-2 TRBV27 . . CASSLSGGNGYTF TGTGCCAGCAGTTTATCAGGGGGGAATGGCTACACCTTC
TRBJ1-2 TRBV12-5 . . CASGPLGGAGGYTF TGTGCTAGTGGTCCACTGGGAGGGGCGGGCGGCTACACCTTC
TRBJ1-2 TRBV3-1/TRBV3-2 . . CASSQDPSYVRLYGYTF TGTGCCAGCAGCCAAGATCCTTCCTACGTACGTCTCTATGGCTACACCTTC
TRBJ2-7 TRBV7-8 . TRBD2 CASSTGLAGGLAYEQYF TGTGCCAGCAGCACGGGACTAGCGGGAGGTCTAGCCTACGAGCAGTACTTC
TRBJ2-1 TRBV5-1 . . CASSFGVGRHNEQFF TGCGCCAGCAGCTTTGGGGTTGGAAGACACAATGAGCAGTTCTTC
TRBJ2-7 TRBV28 few . CAAGDSILYEQYF TGTGCCGCCGGGGACTCCATCCTCTACGAGCAGTACTTC
TRBJ2-1 TRBV18 . . CASSPPPLPGKQDHNEQFF TGTGCCAGCTCACCACCCCCTCTTCCGGGGAAGCAAGACCACAATGAGCAGTTCTTC
TRBJ2-3 TRBV7-2 . TRBD2 CASSRTSGNRAADTQYF TGTGCCAGCAGCCGGACTAGCGGGAACAGGGCCGCAGATACGCAGTATTTT
TRBJ1-2 TRBV7-9 . . CASSRGGSGKFTIYGYTF TGTGCCAGCAGCCGCGGAGGTTCAGGGAAATTCACGATCTATGGCTACACCTTC
TRBJ1-3 TRBV6-6 once . CASSPLSIVGNTIYF TGTGCCAGCAGCCCCCTAAGTATTGTTGGAAACACCATATATTTT
TRBJ1-3 TRBV3-1/TRBV3-2 once . CASSQAVVAGNTIYF TGTGCCAGCAGCCAGGCGGTTGTTGCTGGAAACACCATATATTTT
TRBJ1-1 TRBV5-1 . . CASSLADPNTEAFF TGCGCCAGCAGCTTGGCGGACCCGAACACTGAAGCTTTCTTT
TRBJ2-7 TRBV6-5 . . CASKEAGSYEQYF TGTGCCAGCAAAGAGGCAGGCTCCTACGAGCAGTACTTC
TRBJ2-3 TRBV30 . TRBD1 CALSTGISADTQYF TGTGCCTTATCGACAGGGATAAGCGCAGATACGCAGTATTTT
TRBJ2-1 TRBV28 once TRBD2 CASRLGLAGGSSYNEQFF TGTGCCAGCAGACTGGGACTAGCGGGAGGGAGCTCCTACAATGAGCAGTTCTTC
TRBJ1-2 TRBV19 few . CASRPVLGGYGYTF TGTGCCAGTAGACCGGTGCTTGGGGGATATGGCTACACCTTC
TRBJ2-6 TRBV10-3 . TRBD1 CAISESRQGWANVLTF TGTGCCATCAGTGAGTCGCGACAGGGTTGGGCCAACGTCCTGACTTTC
TRBJ2-1 TRBV19 . TRBD2 CASSPIGGGFNNEQFF TGTGCCAGTTCCCCTATTGGCGGGGGATTTAACAATGAGCAGTTCTTC
TRBJ1-2 TRBV27 . TRBD1 CASSLGQGNGYTF TGTGCCAGCAGTTTGGGACAGGGGAATGGCTACACCTTC
TRBJ1-2 TRBV27 . . CASSRTSNYGYTF TGTGCCAGCAGCCGGACAAGTAACTATGGCTACACCTTC
TRBJ2-3 TRBV28 . TRBD2 CASSQISGRVPDTQYF TGTGCCAGCAGTCAGATCAGCGGGAGGGTCCCAGATACGCAGTATTTT
TRBJ1-6 TRBV6-1 . . CASSEPPGLGANSPLHF TGTGCCAGCAGTGAACCCCCTGGATTGGGGGCGAATTCACCCCTCCACTTT